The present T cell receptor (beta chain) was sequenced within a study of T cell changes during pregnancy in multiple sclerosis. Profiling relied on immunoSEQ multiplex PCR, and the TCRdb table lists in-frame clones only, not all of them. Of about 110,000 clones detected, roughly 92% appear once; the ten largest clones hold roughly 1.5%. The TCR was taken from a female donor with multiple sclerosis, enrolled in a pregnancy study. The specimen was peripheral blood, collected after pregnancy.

The CDR3 region has the DNA TGTGCCAGCAGCCTATCACTAGCGGGGGCCCACACAGATACGCAGTATTTT. Translating it yields CASSLSLAGAHTDTQYF. The chain links TRBV27 to TRBJ2-3; the match to TRBD2 covers 11 bases. Germline V gene sequence: CDR1 MNHEY, CDR2 SMNVEV (reference sequence). J gave up 2 bases and V 6 bases, and 10 bases lay outside the gene matches. The CDR3 length is 17 residues.